This T cell receptor (beta chain) emerged from a study of T cells in Graves' hyperthyroidism and ophthalmopathy. TCR beta CDR3 sequences were amplified from RNA transcripts. TCR CDR3 regions were first amplified by RT-PCR with HTBI primers. TCRdb passed the multiplex PCR reads through MiXCR, listing each CDR3 protein once. The data show around 500,000 distinct CDR3 sequences, roughly 15% seen once. V was pared by 3 bases and J by 5 bases, with 14 bases between. The CDR3 spans 16 residues. CDR1 and CDR2 (germline): SGHTA, FQGNSA. There are many counts of this clonotype. Sequencing was performed on blood. This receptor was obtained from a woman aged 40 to 50 with Graves' hyperthyroidism. The chain links TRBV7-2 to TRBJ1-6; the D gene is possibly TRBD1 (6 bases). Written as DNA, the CDR3 is TGTGCCAGCAGCTTTTCCGGAGGACAGAATAATTCACCCCTCCACTTT. Amino acids: CASSFSGGQNNSPLHF.